This passage covers 25 T cell receptor beta chains from one sample sequenced in a study of cytomegalovirus exposure and HLA in healthy donors. Use of 60 Vbeta and 13 Jbeta primers characterized the PCR. The method was immunoSEQ multiplex PCR; TCRdb's version includes in-frame clones alone and lacks a portion of them. The sample lists about 99,000 clones; approximately 80% were seen once. Input material: PBMCs. All receptors come from a man aged 35 to 55 in good health and CMV-seronegative.

The chain links TRBV19 to TRBJ1-1; perhaps TRBD1 as D (6 bases). CDR1 is LNHDA and CDR2 is SQIVND in the germline V gene (reference sequence). Trimming pared 8 bases from V and 1 base from J, leaving 17 bases between. The CDR3 loop spans 15 amino acids. The CDR3 DNA is TGTGCCAGTCTGAAGGCTGAGACAGGGAACACTGAAGCTTTCTTT. Its translation: CASLKAETGNTEAFF.

Concerning this clone: This sample also contains other DNA sequences that code for the same CDR3. The chain carries TRBV6-5 and TRBJ1-2; the match to TRBD1 covers 7 bases. Germline-derived CDR1 and CDR2 are MNHEY and SVGAGI. Germline trimming cut 0 bases from V and 7 bases from J; bases unmatched to any gene: 5. The CDR3 contains 14 residues. The CDR3 sequence: CASSYSGGAGGYTF. The DNA of the CDR3 is TGTGCCAGCAGTTACTCAGGGGGCGCTGGTGGCTACACCTTC.

This chain connects TRBV19 to TRBJ1-6; tentative D call: TRBD1 (5 bases). Germline lookup yields CDR1 LNHDA and CDR2 SQIVND (reference sequence). This CDR3 comprises 16 residues. The ends were cut back, 4 bases at V and 0 bases at J, with 10 bases in the middle. CDR3 sequence reads: CASSTTGSSYNSPLHF. The CDR3, as DNA: TGTGCCAGTAGTACTACAGGCAGCTCCTATAATTCACCCCTCCACTTT.

This chain joins TRBV10-3 and TRBJ2-7; a weak D match, TRBD2 (6 bases). Germline assignment: CDR1 ENHRY and CDR2 SYGVKD. The CDR3 extends over 13 amino acids. Trimming removed 8 bases at V and 0 bases at J, with 11 bases between. The CDR3 DNA is TGTGCCATCGGGACTTCAACCTCCTACGAGCAGTACTTC. Encoded protein: CAIGTSTSYEQYF.

This clone has just a few counts. The chain recombines TRBV13 with TRBJ2-7; 7 bases align to TRBD2. CDR3 size: 15 residues. Germline V gene lookup returns CDR1 PRHDT and CDR2 FYEKMQ (reference sequence). V gave up 2 bases and J gave up 0 bases; unmatched junction bases: 4. The DNA of the CDR3 is TGTGCCAGCAGCTTACCCGGGACTAACTCCTACGAGCAGTACTTC. Protein sequence: CASSLPGTNSYEQYF.

J is TRBJ2-5 and V is TRBV11-2, with 7 positions matching TRBD1. V trimming: 0 bases; J trimming: 1 base; junction bases outside the gene matches: 2. The CDR3 spans 15 residues. Germline V gives CDR1 SGHAT, CDR2 FQNNGV. The CDR3 protein is CASSLDYRGQETQYF. CDR3 bases: TGTGCCAGCAGCTTAGATTACAGGGGCCAAGAGACCCAGTACTTC.

The chain has TRBV28 and TRBJ2-6; D is perhaps TRBD2 (6 bases). CDR3 length equals 17 residues. CDR1 and CDR2 (germline): MDHEN, SYDVKM. V dropped 3 bases and J dropped 1 base, with 13 bases sitting between them. The chain's CDR3 is CASSLGKGLSGANVLTF. The CDR3 bases are TGTGCCAGCAGTTTGGGGAAGGGACTTTCTGGGGCCAACGTCCTGACTTTC.

J is TRBJ2-3 and V is TRBV6-5; tentatively, D is TRBD2 (6 bases). The germline gives CDR1 MNHEY, CDR2 SVGAGI. V dropped 5 bases and J dropped 0 bases, with 12 bases sitting between them. The CDR3 extends over 15 amino acids. CDR3 loop: CASSKKAGSTDTQYF. The CDR3 DNA reads TGTGCCAGCAGTAAAAAAGCGGGTAGCACAGATACGCAGTATTTT.

The J gene is TRBJ2-1, the V gene TRBV6-1; 9 positions agree with TRBD2. The CDR3 length is 16 residues. CDR1 and CDR2 (germline): MNHNS, SASEGT. Trimming at V came to 3 bases and at J to 2 bases, leaving 5 bases not matched to a gene. This CDR3 is CASSEVAGGTYNEQFF. Written as DNA, the CDR3 is TGTGCCAGCAGTGAGGTGGCGGGGGGGACCTACAATGAGCAGTTCTTC.

The chain recombines TRBV6-1 with TRBJ1-1, with 7 bases aligning to TRBD1. CDR1 and CDR2 (germline): MNHNS, SASEGT. The CDR3 totals 13 residues. Germline trimming cut 5 bases from V and 1 base from J; bases unmatched to any gene: 1. The CDR3 spells CASSNRGNTEAFF. CDR3 sequence (DNA): TGTGCCAGCAGTAACAGGGGGAACACTGAAGCTTTCTTT.

The chain employs TRBV9 and TRBJ2-7; 13 bases align to TRBD2. The junction had 5 bases not matched to a gene; V was cut back by 4 bases and J by 7 bases. Germline V gene lookup returns CDR1 SGDLS and CDR2 YYNGEE. CDR3 length: 14 amino acids. The CDR3 sequence is CASSSGLAGEEQYF. In DNA form, the CDR3 reads TGTGCCAGCAGCTCCGGACTAGCGGGAGAGGAGCAGTACTTC. The whole variable domain, filled in from reference TRBV9 and TRBJ2-7, reads DSGVTQTPKHLITATGQRVTLRCSPRSGDLSVYWYQQSLDQGLQFLIQYYNGEERAKGNILERFSAQQFPDLHSELNLSSLELGDSALYFCASSSGLAGEEQYFGPGTRLTVT.

This clone was seen only a few times. The chain employs TRBV30 and TRBJ2-5; 8 bases are a match to TRBD1. The CDR3 loop spans 13 amino acids. J lost 11 bases, V lost 8 bases, and 16 bases had no gene match. The germline V gene has CDR1 GTSNPN and CDR2 SVGIG (reference sequence). This CDR3 reads CAGKISGGTRQYF. The CDR3 DNA reads TGTGCCGGGAAAATCTCAGGGGGCACGCGGCAGTACTTC.

This clone was seen a handful of times. The chain carries TRBV7-2 and TRBJ2-7, with a tentative D call TRBD1 (6 bases). Germline lookup yields CDR1 SGHTA and CDR2 FQGNSA. This CDR3 contains 13 residues. The V end was cut by 5 bases, the J end by 7 bases, with 15 bases between. CDR3 residues: CASSSTGFGEQYF. The CDR3, as DNA: TGTGCCAGCAGCAGCACAGGGTTCGGGGAGCAGTACTTC. The whole variable domain, filled in from reference TRBV7-2 and TRBJ2-7, reads GAGVSQSPSNKVTEKGKDVELRCDPISGHTALYWYRQSLGQGLEFLIYFQGNSAPDKSGLPSDRFSAERTGGSVSTLTIQRTQQEDSAVYLCASSSTGFGEQYFGPGTRLTVT.

The V and J genes are TRBV5-1 and TRBJ2-1; 10 bases are shared with TRBD1. The CDR3 runs to 16 residues. The V segment lost 0 bases and the J segment 6 bases; nucleotides outside the gene matches: 6. Per germline, CDR1 SGHRS and CDR2 YFSETQ. The CDR3 loop reads CASSLADRGLGNEQFF. The DNA for the CDR3 is TGCGCCAGCAGCTTGGCCGACAGGGGGCTAGGCAATGAGCAGTTCTTC.

The rearrangement links TRBV7-6 to TRBJ1-2; tentative D call: TRBD1 (5 bases). This CDR3 is 14 amino acids long. The germline V and J ends were trimmed by 1 base and 2 bases, with 8 bases remaining between them. Germline assignment: CDR1 SGHVS and CDR2 FNYEAQ. CDR3 nucleotide sequence: TGTGCCAGCAGCTTAGGGGCAGGGAACTATGGCTACACCTTC. Translated, it gives CASSLGAGNYGYTF.

The chain has TRBV28 and TRBJ2-2, with D possibly TRBD2 on 6 matching bases. This CDR3 spans 12 amino acids. Germline V lookup: CDR1 MDHEN, CDR2 SYDVKM. V lost 7 bases and J 6 bases, leaving 9 bases between the germline ends. This CDR3 reads CASNTGAGELFF. The CDR3 DNA is TGTGCCAGCAACACGGGGGCCGGGGAGCTGTTTTTT.

The genes are TRBV11-2 and TRBJ1-1, with 9 bases lining up with TRBD1. The J segment lost 3 bases and the V segment lost 2 bases, leaving 4 bases of the junction unmatched. CDR3 length: 15 residues. The V gene's germline CDR1 is SGHAT and CDR2 FQNNGV. CDR3 bases: TGTGCCAGCAGCTTAACAGGGGGCGCGTACACTGAAGCTTTCTTT. This translates into CASSLTGGAYTEAFF.

The V and J genes are TRBV10-3 and TRBJ2-3, with 9 bases matching TRBD2. V dropped 3 bases and J dropped 6; count of bases not matched to a gene: 7. Looked up from germline, CDR1 is ENHRY and CDR2 is SYGVKD. The length of the CDR3 is 15 residues. This CDR3 is CAISDFIAGDDTQYF. As DNA, the CDR3 is TGTGCCATCAGTGACTTTATAGCGGGAGACGATACGCAGTATTTT.

V is TRBV25-1 and J is TRBJ1-1, with D uncertain. From germline, CDR1 is MGHDK and CDR2 SYGVNS. The CDR3 is 16 amino acids. V lost 6 bases to trimming and J lost 4 bases, with 21 bases between them. DNA of the CDR3: TGTGCCAGCAGGAGCAACAAACCCGGGAGGGTCACTGAAGCTTTCTTT. Its translation is CASRSNKPGRVTEAFF.

The sample holds a few counts of this clone. The CDR3 is CASSPPAANEQFF. CDR3 bases: TGTGCCAGCAGCCCCCCAGCGGCCAATGAGCAGTTCTTC. The chain joins TRBV7-3 to TRBJ2-1, with a possible D match to TRBD2 (5 bases). The germline V and J ends were trimmed by 5 bases and 6 bases, with 11 bases remaining between them. The CDR3 runs to 13 residues. The germline gives CDR1 SGHTA, CDR2 FQGTGA.

The CDR3 bases are TGTGCCAGCCGGGACAATCAACCCTCCTACGAGCAGTACTTC. This encodes CASRDNQPSYEQYF. The chain has TRBV6-5 and TRBJ2-7; tentatively, D is TRBD1 (6 bases). Germline V gives CDR1 MNHEY, CDR2 SVGAGI. Trimming took 8 bases from V and 0 from J, leaving 14 bases between them. The CDR3 is made up of 14 amino acids.

This clone was seen a single time. V is TRBV12-2 and J is TRBJ1-5. TRBV12-2 is reported as a pseudogene. This CDR3 is 17 amino acids long. The CDR3, as DNA: TGTGCAAGTCGCTTAGCTGCCGGCGGCTATAGCAATCAGCCCCAGCATTTT. Translation: CASRLAAGGYSNQPQHF.

The chain recombines TRBV7-9 with TRBJ2-5, with 14 bases fitting TRBD2. The CDR3 sequence is 17 residues long. Looked up from germline, CDR1 is SEHNR and CDR2 is FQNEAQ (reference sequence). V was pared by 6 bases and J by 5 bases, with 11 bases of the junction left unmatched. CDR3 DNA: TGTGCCAGCAGTCCGACCGGGACTAGCGGGGGAGGGGAGACCCAGTACTTC. It is translated as CASSPTGTSGGGETQYF. Full variable domain (rest looked up from reference TRBV7-9 and TRBJ2-5): DTGVSQNPRHKITKRGQNVTFRCDPISEHNRLYWYRQTLGQGPEFLTYFQNEAQLEKSRLLSDRFSAERPKGSFSTLEIQRTEQGDSAMYLCASSPTGTSGGGETQYFGPGTRLLVL.

Turning to this clone: The conserved phenylalanine or tryptophan normally closing the CDR3 is absent here, so this likely arose from a read error. The V gene is TRBV7-8, the J gene TRBJ1-2; D is possibly TRBD1 (5 bases). Trimming stripped 5 bases from V and 2 bases from J, with 15 bases between. The CDR3 sequence is 15 residues long. From germline, CDR1 is SGHVS and CDR2 FQNEAQ. CDR3 nucleotide sequence: TGTGCCAGCAGCCCACGGGCGGAGGGGAACTATGGCTACACCCTC. Its protein product is CASSPRAEGNYGYTL.

This clone has only one observation. The gene calls are TRBV10-3 and TRBJ2-2; 9 bases match TRBD2. Germline V gene sequence: CDR1 ENHRY, CDR2 SYGVKD. This CDR3 spans 14 amino acids. Trimming cost V 6 bases and J 3 bases; bases outside gene matches: 2. The CDR3 here is CAISQREDTGELFF. Written as DNA, the CDR3 is TGTGCCATCAGCCAGCGGGAGGACACCGGGGAGCTGTTTTTT.